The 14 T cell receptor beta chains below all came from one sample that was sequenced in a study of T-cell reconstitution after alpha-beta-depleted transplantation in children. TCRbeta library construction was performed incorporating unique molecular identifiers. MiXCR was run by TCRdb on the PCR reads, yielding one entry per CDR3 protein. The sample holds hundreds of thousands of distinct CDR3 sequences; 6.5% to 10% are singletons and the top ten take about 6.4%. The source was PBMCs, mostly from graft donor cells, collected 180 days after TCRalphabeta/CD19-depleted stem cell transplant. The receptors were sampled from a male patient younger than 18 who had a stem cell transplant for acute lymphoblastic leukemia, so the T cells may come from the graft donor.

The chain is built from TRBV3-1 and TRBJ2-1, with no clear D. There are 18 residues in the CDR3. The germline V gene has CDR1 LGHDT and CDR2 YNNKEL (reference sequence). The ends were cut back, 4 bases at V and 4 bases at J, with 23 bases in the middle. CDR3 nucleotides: TGTGCCAGCAGCCTGATGGCGGAGACACCGTTTATATACAATGAGCAGTTCTTC. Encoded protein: CASSLMAETPFIYNEQFF.

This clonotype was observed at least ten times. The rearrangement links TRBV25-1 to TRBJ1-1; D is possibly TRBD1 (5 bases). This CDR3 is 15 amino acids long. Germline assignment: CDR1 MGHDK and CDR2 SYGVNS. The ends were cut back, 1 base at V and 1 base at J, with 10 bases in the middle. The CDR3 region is CASSESDNQNTEAFF. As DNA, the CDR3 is TGTGCCAGCAGTGAATCGGACAACCAGAACACTGAAGCTTTCTTT.

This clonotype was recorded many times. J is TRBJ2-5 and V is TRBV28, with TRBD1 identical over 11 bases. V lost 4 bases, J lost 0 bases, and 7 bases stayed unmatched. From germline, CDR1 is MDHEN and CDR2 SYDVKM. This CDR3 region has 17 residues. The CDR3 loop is CASSSGTGGKYQETQYF. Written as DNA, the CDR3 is TGTGCCAGCAGTTCCGGGACAGGGGGAAAGTACCAAGAGACCCAGTACTTC. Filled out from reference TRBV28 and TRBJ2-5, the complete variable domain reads DVKVTQSSRYLVKRTGEKVFLECVQDMDHENMFWYRQDPGLGLRLIYFSYDVKMKEKGDIPEGYSVSREKKERFSLILESASTNQTSMYLCASSSGTGGKYQETQYFGPGTRLLVL.

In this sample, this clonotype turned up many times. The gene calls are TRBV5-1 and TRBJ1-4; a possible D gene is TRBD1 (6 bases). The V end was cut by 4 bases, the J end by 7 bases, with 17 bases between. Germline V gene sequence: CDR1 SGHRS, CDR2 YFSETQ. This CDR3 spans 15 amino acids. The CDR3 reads CASSPTGMYGEKLFF. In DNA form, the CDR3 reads TGCGCCAGCAGCCCAACAGGGATGTACGGTGAAAAACTGTTTTTT.

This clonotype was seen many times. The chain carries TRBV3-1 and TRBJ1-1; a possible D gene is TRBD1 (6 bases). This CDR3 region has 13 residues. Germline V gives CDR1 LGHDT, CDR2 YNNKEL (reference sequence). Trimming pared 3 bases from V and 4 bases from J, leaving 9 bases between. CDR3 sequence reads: CASSQDRLTEAFF. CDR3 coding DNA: TGTGCCAGCAGCCAGGACAGACTCACTGAAGCTTTCTTT.

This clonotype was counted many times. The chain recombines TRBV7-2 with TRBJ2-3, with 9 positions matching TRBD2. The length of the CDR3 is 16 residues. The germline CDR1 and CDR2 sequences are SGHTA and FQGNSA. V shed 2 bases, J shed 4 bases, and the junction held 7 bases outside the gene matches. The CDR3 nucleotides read TGTGCCAGCAGCTTAATCCTAGCGGGGTTGGCAGATACGCAGTATTTT. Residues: CASSLILAGLADTQYF. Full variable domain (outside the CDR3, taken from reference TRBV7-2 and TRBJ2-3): GAGVSQSPSNKVTEKGKDVELRCDPISGHTALYWYRQSLGQGLEFLIYFQGNSAPDKSGLPSDRFSAERTGGSVSTLTIQRTQQEDSAVYLCASSLILAGLADTQYFGPGTRLTVL.

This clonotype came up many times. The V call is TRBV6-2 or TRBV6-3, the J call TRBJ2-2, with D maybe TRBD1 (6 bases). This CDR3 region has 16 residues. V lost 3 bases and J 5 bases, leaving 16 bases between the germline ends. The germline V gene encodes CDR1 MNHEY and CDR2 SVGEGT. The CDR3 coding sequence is TGTGCCAGCAGTTATGTAGTGGGACACAGGACCGGGGAGCTGTTTTTT. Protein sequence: CASSYVVGHRTGELFF.

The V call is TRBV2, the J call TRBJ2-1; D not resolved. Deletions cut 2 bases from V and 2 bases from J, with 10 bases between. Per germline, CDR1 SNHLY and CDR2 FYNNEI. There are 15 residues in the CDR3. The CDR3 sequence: CASSELAAPYNEQFF. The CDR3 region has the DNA TGTGCCAGCAGTGAATTGGCCGCACCCTACAATGAGCAGTTCTTC.

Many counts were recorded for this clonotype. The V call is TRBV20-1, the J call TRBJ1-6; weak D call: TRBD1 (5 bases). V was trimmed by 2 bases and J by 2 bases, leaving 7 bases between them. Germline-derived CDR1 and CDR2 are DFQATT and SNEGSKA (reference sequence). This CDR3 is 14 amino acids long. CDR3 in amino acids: CSARMTAYNSPLHF. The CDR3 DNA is TGCAGTGCTAGAATGACAGCCTATAATTCACCCCTCCACTTT.

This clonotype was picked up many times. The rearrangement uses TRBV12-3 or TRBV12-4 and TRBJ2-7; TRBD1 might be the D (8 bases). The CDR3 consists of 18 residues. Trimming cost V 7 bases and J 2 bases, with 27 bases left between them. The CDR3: CASTAGGRLALNPYEQYF. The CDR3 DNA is TGTGCCAGCACGGCAGGGGGCCGACTAGCCCTAAACCCCTACGAGCAGTACTTC.

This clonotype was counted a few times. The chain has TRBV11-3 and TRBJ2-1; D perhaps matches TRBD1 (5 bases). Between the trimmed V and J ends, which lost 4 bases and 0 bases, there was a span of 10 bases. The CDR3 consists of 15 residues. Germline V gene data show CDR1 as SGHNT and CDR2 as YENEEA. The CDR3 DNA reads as TGTGCCAGCAGCTGGACAAGCAGCTCCTACAATGAGCAGTTCTTC. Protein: CASSWTSSSYNEQFF.

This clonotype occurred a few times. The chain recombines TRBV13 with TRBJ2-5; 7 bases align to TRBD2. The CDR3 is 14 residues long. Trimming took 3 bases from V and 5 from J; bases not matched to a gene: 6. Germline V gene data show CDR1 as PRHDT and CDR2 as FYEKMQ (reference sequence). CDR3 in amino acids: CASSLVTGRETQYF. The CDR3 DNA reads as TGTGCCAGCAGCTTGGTGACCGGGAGGGAGACCCAGTACTTC.

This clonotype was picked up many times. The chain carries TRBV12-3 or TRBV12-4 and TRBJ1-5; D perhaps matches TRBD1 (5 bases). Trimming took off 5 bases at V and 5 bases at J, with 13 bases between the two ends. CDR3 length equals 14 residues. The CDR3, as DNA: TGTGCCAGCAGTCTGACAGTAGGGGATCAGCCCCAGCATTTT. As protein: CASSLTVGDQPQHF.

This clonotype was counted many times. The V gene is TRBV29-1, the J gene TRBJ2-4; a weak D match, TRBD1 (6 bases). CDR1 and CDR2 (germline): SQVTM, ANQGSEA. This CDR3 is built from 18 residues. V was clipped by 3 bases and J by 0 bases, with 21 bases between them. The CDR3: CSVDFSGWGPGAKNIQYF. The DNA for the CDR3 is TGCAGCGTTGACTTCAGCGGCTGGGGGCCCGGAGCCAAAAACATTCAGTACTTC.